In its sample, the clone carrying this T cell receptor beta chain was seen many times. This sample is part of a study of T cells in Graves' hyperthyroidism and ophthalmopathy. CDR3 length: 16 amino acids. The germline CDR1 and CDR2 sequences are SGHVS and FQNEAQ. The trim removed 4 bases at V and 0 bases at J, leaving 9 bases unmatched. Exclusion followed for patients with uncontrolled infection, other autoimmune disease, pregnancy or lactation. It was RNA transcripts that yielded the amplified TCR beta CDR3 regions. With the HTBI primer set, the TCR CDR3 went through a first round of RT-PCR. TCRdb ran MiXCR on the multiplex PCR reads and lists one entry per CDR3 protein. The sample yields around 290,000 distinct CDR3 sequences, approximately 17% seen once.

The TCR originated in a woman between 55 and 75 years old with Graves' ophthalmopathy. The chain employs TRBV7-8 and TRBJ2-7; 7 bases align to TRBD2. Sequencing input: blood. In DNA, the CDR3 is TGTGCCAGCAGCTCGTTAGTAGCGGGTAGCTCCTACGAGCAGTACTTC. This translates into CASSSLVAGSSYEQYF.